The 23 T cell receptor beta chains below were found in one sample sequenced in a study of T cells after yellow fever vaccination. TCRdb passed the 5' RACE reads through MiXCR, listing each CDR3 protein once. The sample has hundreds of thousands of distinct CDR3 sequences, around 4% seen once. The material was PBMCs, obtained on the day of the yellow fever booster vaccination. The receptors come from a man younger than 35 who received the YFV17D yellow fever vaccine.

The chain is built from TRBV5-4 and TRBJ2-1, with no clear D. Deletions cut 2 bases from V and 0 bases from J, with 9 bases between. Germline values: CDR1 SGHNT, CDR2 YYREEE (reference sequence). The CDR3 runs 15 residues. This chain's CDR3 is CASSFDAGSYNEQFF. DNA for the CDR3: TGTGCCAGCAGCTTTGATGCAGGCTCCTACAATGAGCAGTTCTTC.

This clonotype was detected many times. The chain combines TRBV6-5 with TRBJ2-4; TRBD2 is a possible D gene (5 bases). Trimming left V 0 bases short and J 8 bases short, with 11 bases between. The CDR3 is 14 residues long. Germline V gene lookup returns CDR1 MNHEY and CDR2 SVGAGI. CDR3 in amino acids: CASSYSGKWDIQYF. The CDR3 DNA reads TGTGCCAGCAGTTACTCCGGGAAATGGGACATTCAGTACTTC.

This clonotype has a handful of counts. Written as DNA, the CDR3 is TGTGCCAGCAGCCTGGGGTTCTATCAGCCCCAGCATTTT. It yields the protein CASSLGFYQPQHF. The chain has TRBV14 and TRBJ1-5, with unresolved D. V was cut by 4 bases and J by 5 bases, with 9 bases left in between. The CDR3 covers 13 residues. CDR1 and CDR2 (germline): SGHDN, FVKESK.

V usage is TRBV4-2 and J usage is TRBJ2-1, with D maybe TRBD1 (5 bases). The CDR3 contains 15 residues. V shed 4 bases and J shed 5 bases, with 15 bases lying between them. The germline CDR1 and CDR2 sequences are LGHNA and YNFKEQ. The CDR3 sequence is CASSPYPGLDNEQFF. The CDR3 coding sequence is TGTGCCAGCAGCCCCTACCCAGGGTTGGACAATGAGCAGTTCTTC.

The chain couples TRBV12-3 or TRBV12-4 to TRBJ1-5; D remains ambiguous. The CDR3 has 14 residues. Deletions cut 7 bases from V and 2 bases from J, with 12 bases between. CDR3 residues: CASTLSLGNQPQHF. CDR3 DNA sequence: TGTGCCAGCACTCTGTCTTTGGGCAATCAGCCCCAGCATTTT.

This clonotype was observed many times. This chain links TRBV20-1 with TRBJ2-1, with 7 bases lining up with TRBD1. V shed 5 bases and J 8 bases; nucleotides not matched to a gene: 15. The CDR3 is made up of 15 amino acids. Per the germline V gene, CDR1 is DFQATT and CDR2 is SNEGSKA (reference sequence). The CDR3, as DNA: TGCAGTGCTCCCGGGACAGCCCCAAAAAGTCATGAGCAGTTCTTC. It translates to CSAPGTAPKSHEQFF.

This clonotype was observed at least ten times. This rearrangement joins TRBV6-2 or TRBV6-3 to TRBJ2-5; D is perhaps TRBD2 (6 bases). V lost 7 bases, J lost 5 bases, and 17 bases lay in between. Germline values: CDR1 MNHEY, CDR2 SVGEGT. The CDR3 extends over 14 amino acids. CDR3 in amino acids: CASTGTSRLETQYF. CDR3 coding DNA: TGTGCCAGCACTGGGACTTCTCGTTTGGAGACCCAGTACTTC.

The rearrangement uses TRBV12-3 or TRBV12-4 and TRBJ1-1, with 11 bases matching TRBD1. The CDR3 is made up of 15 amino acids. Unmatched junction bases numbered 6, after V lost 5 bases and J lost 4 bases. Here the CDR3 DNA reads TGTGCCAGCAGTATCGCGGACAGGGGGCGCACTGAAGCTTTCTTT. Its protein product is CASSIADRGRTEAFF.

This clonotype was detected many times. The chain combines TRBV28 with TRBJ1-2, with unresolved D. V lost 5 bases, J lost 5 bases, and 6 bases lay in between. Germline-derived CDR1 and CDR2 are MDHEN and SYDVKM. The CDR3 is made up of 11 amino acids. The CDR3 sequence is CASSVWYGYTF. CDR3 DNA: TGTGCCAGCAGTGTGTGGTATGGCTACACCTTC.

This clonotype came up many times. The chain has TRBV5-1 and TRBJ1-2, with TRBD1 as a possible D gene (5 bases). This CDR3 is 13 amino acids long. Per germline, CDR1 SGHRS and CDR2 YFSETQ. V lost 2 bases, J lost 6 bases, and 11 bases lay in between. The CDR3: CASSFGGTDGYTF. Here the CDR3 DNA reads TGCGCCAGCAGCTTTGGGGGGACGGATGGCTACACCTTC.

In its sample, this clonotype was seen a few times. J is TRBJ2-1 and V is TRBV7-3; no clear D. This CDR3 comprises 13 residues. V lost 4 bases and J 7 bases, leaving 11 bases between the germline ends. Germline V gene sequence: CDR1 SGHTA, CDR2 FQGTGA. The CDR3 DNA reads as TGTGCCAGCAGCTCCAACAATGGGAATGAGCAGTTCTTC. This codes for CASSSNNGNEQFF. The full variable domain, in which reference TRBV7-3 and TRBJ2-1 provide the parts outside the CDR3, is GAGVSQTPSNKVTEKGKYVELRCDPISGHTALYWYRQSLGQGPEFLIYFQGTGAADDSGLPNDRFFAVRPEGSVSTLKIQRTERGDSAVYLCASSSNNGNEQFFGPGTRLTVL.

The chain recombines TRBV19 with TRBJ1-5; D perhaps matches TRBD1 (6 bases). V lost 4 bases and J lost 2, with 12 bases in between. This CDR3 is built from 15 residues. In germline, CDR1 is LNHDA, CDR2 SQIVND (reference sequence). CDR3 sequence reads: CASSSRGGGNQPQHF. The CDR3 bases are TGTGCCAGTAGTAGCAGGGGCGGAGGCAATCAGCCCCAGCATTTT. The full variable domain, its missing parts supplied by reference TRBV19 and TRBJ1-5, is DGGITQSPKYLFRKEGQNVTLSCEQNLNHDAMYWYRQDPGQGLRLIYYSQIVNDFQKGDIAEGYSVSREKKESFPLTVTSAQKNPTAFYLCASSSRGGGNQPQHFGDGTRLSIL.

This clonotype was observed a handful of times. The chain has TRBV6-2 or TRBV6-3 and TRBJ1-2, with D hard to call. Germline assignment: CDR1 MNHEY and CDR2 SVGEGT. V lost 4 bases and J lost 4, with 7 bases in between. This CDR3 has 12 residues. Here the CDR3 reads CASSLSSYGYTF. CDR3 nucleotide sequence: TGTGCCAGCAGTTTATCCTCCTATGGCTACACCTTC.

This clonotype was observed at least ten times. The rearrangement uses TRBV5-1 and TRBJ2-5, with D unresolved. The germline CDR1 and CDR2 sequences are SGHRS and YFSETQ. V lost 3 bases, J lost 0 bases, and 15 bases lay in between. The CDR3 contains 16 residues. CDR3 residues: CASSSRPDGYQETQYF. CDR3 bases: TGCGCCAGCAGCTCGCGACCGGACGGCTACCAAGAGACCCAGTACTTC.

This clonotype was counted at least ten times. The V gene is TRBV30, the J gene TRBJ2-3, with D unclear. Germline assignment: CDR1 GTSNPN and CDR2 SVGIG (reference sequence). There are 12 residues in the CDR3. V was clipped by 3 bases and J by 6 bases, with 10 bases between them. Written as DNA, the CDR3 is TGTGCCTGGAGGAATAGTGGGGATACGCAGTATTTT. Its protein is CAWRNSGDTQYF.

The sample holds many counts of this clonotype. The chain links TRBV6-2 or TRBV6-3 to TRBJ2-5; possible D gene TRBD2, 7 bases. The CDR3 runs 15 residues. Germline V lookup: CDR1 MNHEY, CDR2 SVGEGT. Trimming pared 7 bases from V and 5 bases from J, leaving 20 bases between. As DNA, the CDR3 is TGTGCCAGCATCTACAGGCCAGGGGAGGGCGAGACCCAGTACTTC. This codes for CASIYRPGEGETQYF.

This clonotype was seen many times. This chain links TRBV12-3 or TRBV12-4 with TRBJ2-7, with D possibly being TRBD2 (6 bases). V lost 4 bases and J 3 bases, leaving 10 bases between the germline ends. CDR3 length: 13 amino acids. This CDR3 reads CASSWGLGYEQYV. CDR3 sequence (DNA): TGTGCCAGCAGTTGGGGACTTGGCTACGAGCAGTACGTC.

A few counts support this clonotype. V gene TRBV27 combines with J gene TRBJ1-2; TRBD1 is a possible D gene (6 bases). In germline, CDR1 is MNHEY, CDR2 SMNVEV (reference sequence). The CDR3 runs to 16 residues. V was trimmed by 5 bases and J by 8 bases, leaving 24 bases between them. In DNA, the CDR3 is TGTGCCAGCAGTGAAGAGGCTTGGGGGGCGGGAGGAGGCTACACCTTC. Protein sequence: CASSEEAWGAGGGYTF.

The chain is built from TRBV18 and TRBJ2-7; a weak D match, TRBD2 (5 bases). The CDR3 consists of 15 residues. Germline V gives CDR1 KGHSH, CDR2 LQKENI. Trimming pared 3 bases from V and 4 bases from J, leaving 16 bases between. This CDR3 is CASSPTRSGMYEQYV. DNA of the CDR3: TGTGCCAGCTCACCGACCCGGTCCGGGATGTACGAGCAGTACGTC.

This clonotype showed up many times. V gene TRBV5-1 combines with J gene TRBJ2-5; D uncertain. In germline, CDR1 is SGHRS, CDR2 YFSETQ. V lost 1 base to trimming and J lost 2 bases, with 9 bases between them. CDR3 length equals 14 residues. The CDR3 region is CASSLKGRQETQYF. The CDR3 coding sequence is TGCGCCAGCAGCTTGAAGGGTCGGCAAGAGACCCAGTACTTC.

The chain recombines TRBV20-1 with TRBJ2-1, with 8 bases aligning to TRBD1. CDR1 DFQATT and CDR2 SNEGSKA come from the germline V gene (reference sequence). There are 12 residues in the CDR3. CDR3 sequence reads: CRVTGARNEQFF. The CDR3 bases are TGCAGGGTGACAGGGGCGCGGAATGAGCAGTTCTTC.

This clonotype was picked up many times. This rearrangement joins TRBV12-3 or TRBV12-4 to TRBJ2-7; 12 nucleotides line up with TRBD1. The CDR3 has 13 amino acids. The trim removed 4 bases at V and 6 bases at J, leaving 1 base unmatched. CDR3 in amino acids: CASSWDRGLEQYF. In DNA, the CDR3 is TGTGCCAGCAGTTGGGACAGGGGGCTCGAGCAGTACTTC.

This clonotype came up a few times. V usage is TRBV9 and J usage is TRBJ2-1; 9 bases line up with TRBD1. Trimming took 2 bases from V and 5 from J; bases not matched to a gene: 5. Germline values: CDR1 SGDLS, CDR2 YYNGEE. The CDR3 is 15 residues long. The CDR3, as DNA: TGTGCCAGCAGCGTCGCGGGACAGGGACACAATGAGCAGTTCTTC. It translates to CASSVAGQGHNEQFF. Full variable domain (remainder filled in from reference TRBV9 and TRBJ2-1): DSGVTQTPKHLITATGQRVTLRCSPRSGDLSVYWYQQSLDQGLQFLIQYYNGEERAKGNILERFSAQQFPDLHSELNLSSLELGDSALYFCASSVAGQGHNEQFFGPGTRLTVL.